The source of this T cell receptor (beta chain) is a study of blood T cell repertoires in COVID-19. Assay used: immunoSEQ multiplex PCR; TCRdb lists only in-frame clones, some missing. Of about 150,000 clones listed, approximately 83% are singletons. Sequenced input: peripheral blood. The sequence derives from a woman in her sixties with COVID-19, enrolled during active disease.

The CDR3 nucleotides are TGTGCCAGCAGCTTTGTACAGGTCAGGGAGACCCAGTACTTC. Protein: CASSFVQVRETQYF. The chain joins TRBV7-8 to TRBJ2-5, with D possibly matching TRBD1 (5 bases). V dropped 3 bases and J dropped 5 bases, with 13 bases sitting between them. CDR1 and CDR2 (germline): SGHVS, FQNEAQ. This CDR3 comprises 14 residues.